Sequencing of this TCR beta chain was carried out in a study of cytomegalovirus exposure and HLA in healthy donors. Findings and caveats of the study: Prior analysis indicated that the majority of TCR beta V segments exhibited productivity approximately 90% or approximately 30% of the time. In a later analysis, TCR beta V- and J-gene trimming was associated with a missense DCLRE1C variant.

A remark on this clone: Its antigen is as yet unknown.

Losses at the gene ends were 3 bases for V and 3 bases for J; bases not matched to a gene: 2. The CDR3 loop spans 13 amino acids. Germline CDR1 is MDHEN and CDR2 is SYDVKM. PCR used 60 Vbeta primers and 13 Jbeta primers. The data were produced by immunoSEQ multiplex PCR, yet TCRdb's version contains in-frame clones alone and is incomplete. Of some 90,000 clones in the sample, 75% to 80% were seen once. This TCR was recovered from a female donor in good health and CMV-seronegative. The rearrangement joins TRBV28 to TRBJ2-7; 7 bases fit TRBD1. The specimen was PBMCs. CDR3 protein: CASSLGTVYEQYF. Here the CDR3 DNA reads TGTGCCAGCAGTTTGGGGACAGTCTACGAGCAGTACTTC.